This T cell receptor (beta chain) was captured in a study of tumor-infiltrating lymphocytes in primary liver carcinoma. The wider study: The cohort included men and women aged 30 to 69 years. The study, taken as a whole, reports: Lesser overlap characterized tumor-adjacent and tumor-blood pairs relative to tumor region pairs. Tumor top-250-clone fractions significantly exceeded those of blood (p = 0.039).

TCR beta cDNA came from about 500 ng total RNA, primed with a constant-region primer. Libraries for TCR beta were built through three nested multiplex PCR rounds, which together made up a slightly modified ARM-PCR procedure. TRBV1-TRBV30 forward and Cbeta reverse primers drove the first two roughly 10-cycle rounds. MiXCR, run by TCRdb on the multiplex PCR reads, gives a single entry per CDR3 protein. The sample carries more than 150,000 distinct CDR3 sequences, 50% to 75% recorded once. Ten or more counts support this clonotype. What it binds is not known. Alongside blood RNA obtained from unsorted whole blood, germline DNA was also extracted. Collected before surgery were roughly 4 milliliters of peripheral blood. CDR3 length equals 15 residues. Deletions cut 5 bases from V and 3 bases from J, with 14 bases between. The germline V gene encodes CDR1 SGHNT and CDR2 YENEEA.

This chain uses TRBV11-3 with TRBJ2-1; D uncertain. Sequences were obtained from peripheral blood. This clonotype was obtained from a man in his forties with primary liver carcinoma and hepatitis B virus infection. CDR3 amino acids: CASSPMGIGYNEQFF. The CDR3 coding sequence is TGTGCCAGCAGCCCTATGGGGATAGGCTACAATGAGCAGTTCTTC.